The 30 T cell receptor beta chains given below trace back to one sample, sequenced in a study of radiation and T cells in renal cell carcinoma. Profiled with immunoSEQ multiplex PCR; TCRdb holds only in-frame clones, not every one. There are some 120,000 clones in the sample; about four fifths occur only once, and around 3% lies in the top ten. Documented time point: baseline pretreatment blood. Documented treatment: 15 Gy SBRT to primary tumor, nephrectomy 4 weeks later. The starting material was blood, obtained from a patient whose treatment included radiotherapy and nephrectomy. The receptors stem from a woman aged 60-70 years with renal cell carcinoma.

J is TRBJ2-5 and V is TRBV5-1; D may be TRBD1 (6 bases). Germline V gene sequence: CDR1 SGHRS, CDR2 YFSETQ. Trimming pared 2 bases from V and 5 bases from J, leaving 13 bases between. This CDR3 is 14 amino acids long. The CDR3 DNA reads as TGCGCCAGCAGCTTACAGGGATTCAGGGAGACCCAGTACTTC. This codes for CASSLQGFRETQYF.

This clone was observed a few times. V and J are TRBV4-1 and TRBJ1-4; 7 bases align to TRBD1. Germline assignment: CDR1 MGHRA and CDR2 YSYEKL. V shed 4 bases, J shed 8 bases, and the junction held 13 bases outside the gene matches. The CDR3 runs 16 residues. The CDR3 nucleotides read TGCGCCAGCAGCCCCCAACAGGGGCTGCGTCCGGAAAAACTGTTTTTT. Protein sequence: CASSPQQGLRPEKLFF.

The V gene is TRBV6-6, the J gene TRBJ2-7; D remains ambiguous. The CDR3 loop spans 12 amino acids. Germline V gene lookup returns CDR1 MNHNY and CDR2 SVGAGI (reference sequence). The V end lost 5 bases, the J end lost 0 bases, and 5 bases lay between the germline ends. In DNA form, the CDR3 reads TGTGCCAGCAGTATAAACTCCTACGAGCAGTACTTC. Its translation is CASSINSYEQYF.

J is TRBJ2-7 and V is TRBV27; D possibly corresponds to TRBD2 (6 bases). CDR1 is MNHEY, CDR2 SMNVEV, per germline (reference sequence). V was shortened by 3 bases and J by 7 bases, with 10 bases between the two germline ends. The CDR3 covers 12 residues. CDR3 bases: TGTGCCAGCAGTTTGCCGGCGGGAGAGCAGTACTTC. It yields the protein CASSLPAGEQYF.

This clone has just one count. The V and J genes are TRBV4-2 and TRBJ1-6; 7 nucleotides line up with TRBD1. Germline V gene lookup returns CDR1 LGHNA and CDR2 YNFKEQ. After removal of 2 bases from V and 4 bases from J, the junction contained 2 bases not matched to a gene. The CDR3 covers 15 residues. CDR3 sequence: CASSQRTGYNSPLHF. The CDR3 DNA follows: TGTGCCAGCAGCCAACGGACAGGTTATAATTCACCCCTCCACTTT.

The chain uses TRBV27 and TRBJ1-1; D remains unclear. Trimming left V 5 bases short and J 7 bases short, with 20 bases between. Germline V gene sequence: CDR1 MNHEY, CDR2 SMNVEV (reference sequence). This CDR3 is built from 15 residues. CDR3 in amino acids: CASSPRREGVNEAFF. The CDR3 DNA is TGTGCCAGCAGTCCCCGGAGGGAGGGAGTGAATGAAGCTTTCTTT.

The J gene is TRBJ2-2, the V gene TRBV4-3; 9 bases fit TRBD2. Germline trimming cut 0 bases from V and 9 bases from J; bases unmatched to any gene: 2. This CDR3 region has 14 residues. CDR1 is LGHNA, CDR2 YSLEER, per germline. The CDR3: CASSQEASGRELFF. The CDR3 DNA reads TGCGCCAGCAGCCAAGAGGCTAGCGGGAGGGAGCTGTTTTTT.

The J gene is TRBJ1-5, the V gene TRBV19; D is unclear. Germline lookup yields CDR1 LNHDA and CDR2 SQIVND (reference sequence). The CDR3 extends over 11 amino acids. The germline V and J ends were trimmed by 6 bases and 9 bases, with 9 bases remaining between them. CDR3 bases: TGTGCCAGTAGCGGCCCGGGGCCCCAGCATTTT. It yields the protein CASSGPGPQHF.

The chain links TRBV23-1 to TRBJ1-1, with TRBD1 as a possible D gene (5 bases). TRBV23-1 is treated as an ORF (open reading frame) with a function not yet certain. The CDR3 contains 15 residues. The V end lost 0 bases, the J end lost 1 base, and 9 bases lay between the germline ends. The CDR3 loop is CASSQSVQGNTEAFF. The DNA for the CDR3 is TGCGCCAGCAGTCAATCGGTGCAGGGGAACACTGAAGCTTTCTTT.

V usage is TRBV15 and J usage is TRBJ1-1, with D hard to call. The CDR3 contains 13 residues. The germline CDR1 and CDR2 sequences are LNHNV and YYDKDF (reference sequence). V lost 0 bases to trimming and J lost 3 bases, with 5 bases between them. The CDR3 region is CATSRDGDTEAFF. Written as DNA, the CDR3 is TGTGCCACCAGCAGAGATGGGGACACTGAAGCTTTCTTT. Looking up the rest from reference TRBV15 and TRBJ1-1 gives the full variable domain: DAMVIQNPRYQVTQFGKPVTLSCSQTLNHNVMYWYQQKSSQAPKLLFHYYDKDFNNEADTPDNFQSRRPNTSFCFLDIRSPGLGDTAMYLCATSRDGDTEAFFGQGTRLTVV.

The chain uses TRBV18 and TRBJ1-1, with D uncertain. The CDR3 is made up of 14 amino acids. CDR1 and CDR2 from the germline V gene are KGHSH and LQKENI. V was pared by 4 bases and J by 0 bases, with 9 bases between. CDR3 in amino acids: CASSLSGMNTEAFF. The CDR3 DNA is TGTGCCAGCTCACTGTCGGGGATGAACACTGAAGCTTTCTTT.

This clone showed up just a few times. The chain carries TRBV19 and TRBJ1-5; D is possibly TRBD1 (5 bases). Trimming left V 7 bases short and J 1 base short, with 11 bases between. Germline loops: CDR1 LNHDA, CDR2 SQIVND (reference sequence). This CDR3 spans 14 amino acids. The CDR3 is CASKSGRSNQPQHF. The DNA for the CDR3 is TGTGCCAGTAAGTCAGGGAGGAGCAATCAGCCCCAGCATTTT.

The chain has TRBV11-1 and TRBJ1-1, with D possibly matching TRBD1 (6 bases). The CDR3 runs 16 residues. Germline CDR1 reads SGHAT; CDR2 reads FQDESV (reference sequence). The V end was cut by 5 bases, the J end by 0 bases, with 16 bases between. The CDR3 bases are TGTGCCAGCAGCCCACCCCCCAGGGGAATGAACACTGAAGCTTTCTTT. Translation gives CASSPPPRGMNTEAFF.

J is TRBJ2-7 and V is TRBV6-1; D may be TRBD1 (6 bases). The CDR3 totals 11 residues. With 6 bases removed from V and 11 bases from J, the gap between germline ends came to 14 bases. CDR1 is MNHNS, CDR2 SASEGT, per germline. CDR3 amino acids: CASSSDRLEYF. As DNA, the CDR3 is TGTGCCAGCAGCTCAGACAGGTTGGAGTACTTC.

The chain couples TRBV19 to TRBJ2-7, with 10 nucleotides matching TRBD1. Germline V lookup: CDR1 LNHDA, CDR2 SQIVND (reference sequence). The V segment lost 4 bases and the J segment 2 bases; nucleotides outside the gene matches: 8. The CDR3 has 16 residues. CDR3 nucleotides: TGTGCCAGTAGTAGCGCGGGACAGGGGACCCCCTACGAGCAGTACTTC. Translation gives CASSSAGQGTPYEQYF.

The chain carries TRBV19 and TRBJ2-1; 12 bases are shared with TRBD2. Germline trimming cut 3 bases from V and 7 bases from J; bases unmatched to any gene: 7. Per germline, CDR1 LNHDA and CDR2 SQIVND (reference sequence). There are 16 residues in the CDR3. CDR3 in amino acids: CASSITTSGSGNEQFF. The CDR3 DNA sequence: TGTGCCAGTAGTATCACGACTAGCGGGAGTGGTAATGAGCAGTTCTTC.

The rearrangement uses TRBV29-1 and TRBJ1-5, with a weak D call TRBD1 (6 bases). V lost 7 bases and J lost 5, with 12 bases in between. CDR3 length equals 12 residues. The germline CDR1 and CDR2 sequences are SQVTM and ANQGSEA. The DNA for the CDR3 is TGCAGCGCCGGACAGAAAGATCAGCCCCAGCATTTT. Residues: CSAGQKDQPQHF.

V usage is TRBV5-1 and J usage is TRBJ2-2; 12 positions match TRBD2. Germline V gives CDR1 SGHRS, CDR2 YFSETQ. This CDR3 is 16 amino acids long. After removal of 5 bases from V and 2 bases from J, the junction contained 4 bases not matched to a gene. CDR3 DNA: TGCGCCAGCAGTGGACTAGCGGGGACAAACACCGGGGAGCTGTTTTTT. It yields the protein CASSGLAGTNTGELFF. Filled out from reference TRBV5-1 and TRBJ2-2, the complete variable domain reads KAGVTQTPRYLIKTRGQQVTLSCSPISGHRSVSWYQQTPGQGLQFLFEYFSETQRNKGNFPGRFSGRQFSNSRSEMNVSTLELGDSALYLCASSGLAGTNTGELFFGEGSRLTVL.

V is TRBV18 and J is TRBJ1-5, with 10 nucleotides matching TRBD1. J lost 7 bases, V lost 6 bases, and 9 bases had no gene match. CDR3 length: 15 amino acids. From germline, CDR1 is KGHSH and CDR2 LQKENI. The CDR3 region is CASSSDRGEGQPQHF. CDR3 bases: TGTGCCAGCTCTTCGGACAGGGGGGAAGGGCAGCCCCAGCATTTT.

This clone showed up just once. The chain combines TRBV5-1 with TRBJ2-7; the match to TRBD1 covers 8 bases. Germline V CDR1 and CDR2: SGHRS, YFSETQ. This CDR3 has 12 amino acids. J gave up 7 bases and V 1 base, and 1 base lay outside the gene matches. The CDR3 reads CASSLTGGEQYF. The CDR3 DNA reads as TGCGCCAGCAGCTTGACAGGGGGTGAGCAGTACTTC. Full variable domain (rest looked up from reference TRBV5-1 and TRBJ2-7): KAGVTQTPRYLIKTRGQQVTLSCSPISGHRSVSWYQQTPGQGLQFLFEYFSETQRNKGNFPGRFSGRQFSNSRSEMNVSTLELGDSALYLCASSLTGGEQYFGPGTRLTVT.

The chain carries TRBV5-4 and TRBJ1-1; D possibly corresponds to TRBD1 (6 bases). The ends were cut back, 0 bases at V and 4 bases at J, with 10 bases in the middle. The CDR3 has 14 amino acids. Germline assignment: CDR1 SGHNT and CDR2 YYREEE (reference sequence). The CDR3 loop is CASSLGGPSTEAFF. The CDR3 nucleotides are TGTGCCAGCAGCTTGGGGGGGCCTAGCACTGAAGCTTTCTTT. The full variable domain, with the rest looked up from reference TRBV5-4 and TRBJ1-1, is ETGVTQSPTHLIKTRGQQVTLRCSSQSGHNTVSWYQQALGQGPQFIFQYYREEENGRGNFPPRFSGLQFPNYSSELNVNALELDDSALYLCASSLGGPSTEAFFGQGTRLTVV.

The CDR3 reads CASSTWDLGGTDTQYF. The CDR3 DNA reads as TGTGCCAGCAGCACGTGGGACCTGGGAGGCACAGATACGCAGTATTTT. The rearrangement links TRBV13 to TRBJ2-3; tentatively, D is TRBD1 or TRBD2 (5 bases each). V lost 5 bases to trimming and J lost 1 base, with 16 bases between them. CDR1 and CDR2 (germline): PRHDT, FYEKMQ (reference sequence). The CDR3 totals 16 residues.

As DNA, the CDR3 is TGCGCCAGCAGTGTGCAGGTAGCCGGGGAGCTGTTTTTT. It encodes CASSVQVAGELFF. The V and J genes are TRBV10-2 and TRBJ2-2; no clear D gene. The V gene lost 4 bases and the J gene lost 6 bases, with 9 bases spanning the gap. Germline V gene sequence: CDR1 WSHSY, CDR2 SAAADI. The CDR3 runs 13 residues.

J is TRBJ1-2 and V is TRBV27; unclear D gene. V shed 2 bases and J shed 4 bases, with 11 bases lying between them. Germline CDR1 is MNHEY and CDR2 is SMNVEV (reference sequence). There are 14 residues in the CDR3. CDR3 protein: CASSLGVQSYGYTF. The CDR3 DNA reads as TGTGCCAGCAGTTTAGGTGTACAGAGCTATGGCTACACCTTC.

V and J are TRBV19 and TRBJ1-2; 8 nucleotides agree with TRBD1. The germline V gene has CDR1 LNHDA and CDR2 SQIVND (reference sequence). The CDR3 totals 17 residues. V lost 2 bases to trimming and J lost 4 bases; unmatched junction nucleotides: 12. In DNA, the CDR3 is TGTGCCAGTAGTATACAAATCCGGACAGGGCCCAGCTATGGCTACACCTTC. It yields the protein CASSIQIRTGPSYGYTF.

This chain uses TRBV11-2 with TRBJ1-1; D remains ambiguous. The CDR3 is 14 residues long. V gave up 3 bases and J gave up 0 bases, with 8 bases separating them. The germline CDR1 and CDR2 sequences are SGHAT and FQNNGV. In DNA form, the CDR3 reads TGTGCCAGCAGCTTCGGCAGAGTGAACACTGAAGCTTTCTTT. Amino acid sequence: CASSFGRVNTEAFF.

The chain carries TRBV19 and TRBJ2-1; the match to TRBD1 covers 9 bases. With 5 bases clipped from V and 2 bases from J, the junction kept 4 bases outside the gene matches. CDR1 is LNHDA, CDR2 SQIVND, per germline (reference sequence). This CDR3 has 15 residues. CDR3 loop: CASSLTGGAYNEQFF. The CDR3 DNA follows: TGTGCCAGTAGTCTAACAGGGGGCGCCTACAATGAGCAGTTCTTC.

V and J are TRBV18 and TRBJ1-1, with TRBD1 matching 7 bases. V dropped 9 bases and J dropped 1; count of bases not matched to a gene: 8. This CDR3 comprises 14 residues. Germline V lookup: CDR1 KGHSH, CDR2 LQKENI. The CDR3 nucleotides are TGTGCCAGTTTCCCGGGACAGCAGAACACTGAAGCTTTCTTT. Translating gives CASFPGQQNTEAFF.

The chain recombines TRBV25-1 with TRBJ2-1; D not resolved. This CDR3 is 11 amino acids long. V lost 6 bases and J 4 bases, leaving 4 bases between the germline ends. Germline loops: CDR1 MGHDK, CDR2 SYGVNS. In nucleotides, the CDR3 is TGTGCCAGCAGGATTTACAATGAGCAGTTCTTC. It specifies CASRIYNEQFF. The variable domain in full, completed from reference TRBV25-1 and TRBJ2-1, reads EADIYQTPRYLVIGTGKKITLECSQTMGHDKMYWYQQDPGMELHLIHYSYGVNSTEKGDLSSESTVSRIRTEHFPLTLESARPSHTSQYLCASRIYNEQFFGPGTRLTVL.

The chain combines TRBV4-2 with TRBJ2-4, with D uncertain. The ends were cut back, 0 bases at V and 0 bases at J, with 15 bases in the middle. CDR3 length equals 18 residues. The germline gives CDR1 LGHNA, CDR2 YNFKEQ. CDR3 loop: CASSQDLLRTLAKNIQYF. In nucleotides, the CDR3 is TGTGCCAGCAGCCAAGATTTACTTCGGACCCTAGCCAAAAACATTCAGTACTTC.